The 3 T cell receptor beta chains below were found in one sample sequenced in a study of blood T cell repertoires in COVID-19. Clones were read by immunoSEQ multiplex PCR, and TCRdb kept only the in-frame ones, dropping some. The sample includes 85,000 to 130,000 clones, 84% of them seen just once. What was sequenced was peripheral blood. Receptors were obtained from a woman aged 60 to 75 with acute or convalescent COVID-19.

This clone was seen a single time. The rearrangement joins TRBV29-1 to TRBJ1-1, with 10 bases that match TRBD1. The V gene's germline CDR1 is SQVTM and CDR2 ANQGSEA. V was pared by 7 bases and J by 5 bases, with 7 bases of the junction left unmatched. This CDR3 spans 13 amino acids. In DNA, the CDR3 is TGCAGCGGTATGACAGGGGGCCGGACTGAAGCTTTCTTT. As protein: CSGMTGGRTEAFF.

The V and J genes are TRBV27 and TRBJ1-5; 7 nucleotides agree with TRBD1. The trim removed 6 bases at V and 3 bases at J, leaving 2 bases unmatched. The CDR3 is 13 residues long. Germline lookup yields CDR1 MNHEY and CDR2 SMNVEV (reference sequence). The CDR3 protein is CASRGTVNQPQHF. The CDR3, as DNA: TGTGCCAGCAGGGGGACAGTCAATCAGCCCCAGCATTTT.

This rearrangement joins TRBV19 to TRBJ2-7; D might be TRBD2 (5 bases). V lost 7 bases, J lost 6 bases, and 10 bases lay in between. Germline CDR1 reads LNHDA; CDR2 reads SQIVND (reference sequence). The length of the CDR3 is 11 residues. CDR3 amino acids: CASTLGSEQYF. CDR3 coding DNA: TGTGCCAGTACCCTAGGGAGCGAGCAGTACTTC.